The 7 T cell receptor beta chains reported below all come from one sample, sequenced in a study of blood T cell repertoires in COVID-19. Libraries were prepared by immunoSEQ multiplex PCR; TCRdb keeps only in-frame clonotypes and omits some of them. Seen here are about 440,000 clones, roughly 87% observed once, and the top ten hold 0.55% to 0.75%. The sample taken for sequencing was PBMCs or T cells enriched from blood (not recorded which). The receptor set was obtained from a man aged 18 to 30 who had recovered from COVID-19.

The rearrangement links TRBV7-8 to TRBJ1-5; 7 nucleotides match TRBD1. Germline V lookup: CDR1 SGHVS, CDR2 FQNEAQ. V shed 3 bases and J 2 bases; nucleotides not matched to a gene: 10. This CDR3 has 17 amino acids. Written as DNA, the CDR3 is TGTGCCAGCAGCTTGGGCCGGACAGGAGCCGGCAATCAGCCCCAGCATTTT. Translation gives CASSLGRTGAGNQPQHF.

The J gene is TRBJ2-7, the V gene TRBV7-2; 9 nucleotides match TRBD1. V trimming: 7 bases; J trimming: 4 bases; junction bases outside the gene matches: 8. This CDR3 spans 14 amino acids. CDR1 and CDR2 (germline): SGHTA, FQGNSA. The CDR3 nucleotides read TGTGCCAGCATCGGGACAGGGAATAGGTACGAGCAGTACTTC. This codes for CASIGTGNRYEQYF.

The chain carries TRBV3-1 (or the pseudogene TRBV3-2) and TRBJ2-5, with 9 bases fitting TRBD2. Germline lookup yields CDR1 LGHDT and CDR2 YNNKEL (reference sequence). Unmatched junction bases numbered 6, after V lost 5 bases and J lost 5 bases. CDR3 length equals 14 residues. The CDR3 is CASSAGGPGETQYF. The CDR3 bases are TGTGCCAGCAGCGCGGGGGGGCCAGGGGAGACCCAGTACTTC.

V and J are TRBV6-5 and TRBJ2-7; tentatively, D is TRBD1 (5 bases). Trimming stripped 8 bases from V and 0 bases from J, with 14 bases between. The CDR3 contains 14 residues. Germline V lookup: CDR1 MNHEY, CDR2 SVGAGI. CDR3: CASSDRQSSYEQYF. The DNA for the CDR3 is TGTGCCAGCTCTGACAGACAGAGCTCCTACGAGCAGTACTTC.

The J gene is TRBJ1-4, the V gene TRBV18, with D maybe TRBD1 (5 bases). Trimming shortened V by 7 bases and J by 12 bases, and 18 bases separated the two germline ends. Per germline, CDR1 KGHSH and CDR2 LQKENI. This CDR3 has 13 amino acids. Here the CDR3 reads CASFSTGSRELFF. CDR3 DNA: TGTGCCAGCTTCTCCACAGGATCCAGGGAACTGTTTTTT.

The chain has TRBV9 and TRBJ2-1, with a tentative D call TRBD2 (7 bases). V gave up 3 bases and J gave up 4 bases, with 14 bases separating them. CDR1 is SGDLS and CDR2 is YYNGEE in the germline V gene. The CDR3 consists of 15 residues. This CDR3 reads CASSAVGGAYNEQFF. Written as DNA, the CDR3 is TGTGCCAGCAGCGCGGTAGGGGGGGCTTACAATGAGCAGTTCTTC.

The chain combines TRBV4-1 with TRBJ1-6, with D perhaps matching TRBD1 (5 bases). Per the germline V gene, CDR1 is MGHRA and CDR2 is YSYEKL. Trimming pared 1 base from V and 9 bases from J, leaving 19 bases between. The CDR3 extends over 17 amino acids. CDR3 DNA sequence: TGCGCCAGCAGCCAAGTGGGGAGGGGCCTTTCCGGTTCACCCCTCCACTTT. This encodes CASSQVGRGLSGSPLHF.